The 13 T cell receptor beta chains listed next were all sequenced from one sample in a study of molecular identifiers for immune sequencing clone quantification. TCRdb called the PCR reads again in MiXCR, with one record for every CDR3 protein. Among approximately 670,000 distinct CDR3 sequences listed, 15% to 20% were seen once. Specimen: naive CD8+ T cells from blood, with Jurkat cell RNA spiked in. The subset here: FACS-sorted CD8+CD4-CCR7+CD45RA+ naive T cells. Every receptor here comes from a human donor in good health. Some libraries in this study had Jurkat cell RNA spiked in.

A note on this clonotype: With a much larger clone just one base away, this may be a read error. It is likely a read error, because the conserved phenylalanine at the end of the CDR3 is missing. This chain links TRBV7-2 with TRBJ2-7, with 7 nucleotides matching TRBD1. Losses at the gene ends were 5 bases for V and 5 bases for J; bases not matched to a gene: 6. The CDR3 runs 13 residues. From germline, CDR1 is SGHTA and CDR2 FQGNSA. CDR3 protein: CASSGYRGNEQYS. CDR3 coding DNA: TGTGCCAGCAGCGGTTACAGGGGCAACGAGCAGTACTCC.

V usage is TRBV19 and J usage is TRBJ2-2; no firm D call. Germline CDR1 is LNHDA and CDR2 is SQIVND (reference sequence). There are 14 residues in the CDR3. Trimming stripped 1 base from V and 2 bases from J, with 5 bases between. CDR3 sequence: CASSIVVNTGELFF. The CDR3 region has the DNA TGTGCCAGTAGTATAGTAGTTAACACCGGGGAGCTGTTTTTT.

This clonotype was recorded at least ten times. This chain links TRBV18 with TRBJ2-6, with D perhaps TRBD1 or TRBD2 (5 bases each). This CDR3 comprises 17 residues. The V and J ends lost 2 bases and 3 bases respectively, with 14 bases between them. Per germline, CDR1 KGHSH and CDR2 LQKENI. The CDR3 region is CASSPRDPRYGANVLTF. Here the CDR3 DNA reads TGTGCCAGCTCACCAAGGGACCCTCGTTATGGGGCCAACGTCCTGACTTTC.

This clonotype was counted at least ten times. The chain carries TRBV20-1 and TRBJ2-1, with D perhaps TRBD2 (6 bases). The CDR3 runs to 14 residues. Germline V gene lookup returns CDR1 DFQATT and CDR2 SNEGSKA (reference sequence). V lost 7 bases, J lost 4 bases, and 17 bases lay in between. CDR3 nucleotide sequence: TGCAGTGTTCCCGGGGGACCGAATTACAATGAGCAGTTCTTC. This gives the protein CSVPGGPNYNEQFF.

The table lists this clonotype with a few counts. The chain is built from TRBV7-9 and TRBJ2-7; no clear D gene. The CDR3 loop spans 15 amino acids. Trimming shortened V by 5 bases and J by 2 bases, and 16 bases separated the two germline ends. Germline V gene lookup returns CDR1 SEHNR and CDR2 FQNEAQ (reference sequence). Here the CDR3 DNA reads TGTGCCAGCAGCCCCCGAGGCAGTACTCCCTACGAGCAGTACTTC. Translation: CASSPRGSTPYEQYF.

This clonotype came up a few times. This chain connects TRBV13 to TRBJ2-2; D is possibly TRBD1 (6 bases). Germline V CDR1 and CDR2: PRHDT, FYEKMQ (reference sequence). V gave up 3 bases and J gave up 6 bases, with 14 bases separating them. There are 15 residues in the CDR3. CDR3 region: CASSFRGLVPGELFF. The CDR3 DNA follows: TGTGCCAGCAGCTTCAGGGGCCTAGTTCCCGGGGAGCTGTTTTTT.

This clonotype came up many times. The chain joins TRBV19 to TRBJ2-3; 9 bases fit TRBD2. Per germline, CDR1 LNHDA and CDR2 SQIVND (reference sequence). This CDR3 contains 18 residues. V trimming: 0 bases; J trimming: 5 bases; junction bases outside the gene matches: 12. CDR3 coding DNA: TGTGCCAGTAGTATAGATCTCTTTGCGGGAGGGCGCCAAGATACGCAGTATTTT. It yields the protein CASSIDLFAGGRQDTQYF.

The chain joins TRBV19 to TRBJ2-5; 8 bases agree with TRBD2. The CDR3 extends over 14 amino acids. Germline CDR1 LNHDA, CDR2 SQIVND (reference sequence). J gave up 7 bases and V 8 bases, and 12 bases lay outside the gene matches. The CDR3 here is CASEPAGGGLTQYF. The CDR3 DNA follows: TGTGCCAGTGAGCCGGCCGGCGGGGGGTTGACCCAGTACTTC.

This clonotype was detected ten times or more. The chain carries TRBV4-3 and TRBJ2-7, with a weak D call TRBD1 (5 bases). V shed 0 bases and J shed 6 bases, with 15 bases lying between them. The CDR3 is made up of 15 amino acids. Per the germline V gene, CDR1 is LGHNA and CDR2 is YSLEER. The CDR3 bases are TGCGCCAGCAGCCAAGACAGGGAACCTAGTTGCGAGCAGTACTTC. This encodes CASSQDREPSCEQYF.

Notes on this clonotype: This may come from a read error, since a much larger clone is one base off. The gene calls are TRBV13 and TRBJ2-2; D is ambiguous. Germline V gene data show CDR1 as PRHDT and CDR2 as FYEKMQ (reference sequence). The V end lost 1 base, the J end lost 4 bases, and 7 bases lay between the germline ends. This CDR3 comprises 14 residues. The CDR3 spells CASSLVGPTGELFF. In DNA form, the CDR3 reads TGTGCCAGCAGCTTAGTAGGCCCCACCGGGGAGCTGTTTTTT.

This clonotype was counted at least ten times. This sequence joins TRBV12-3 or TRBV12-4 and TRBJ2-1, with a weak D call TRBD2 (6 bases). V lost 5 bases, J lost 7 bases, and 12 bases lay in between. CDR3 size: 13 residues. CDR3 sequence reads: CASSRTRENEQFF. The CDR3 bases are TGTGCCAGCAGTCGGACACGGGAGAATGAGCAGTTCTTC.

Concerning this clonotype itself: With a much larger clone just one base away, this may be a read error. The rearrangement uses TRBV5-3 and TRBJ2-3; 16 bases fit TRBD2. TRBV5-3 is filed as an ORF, its function uncertain. The CDR3 loop spans 19 amino acids. The CDR3 loop reads CASSLGLAGGPDSTDTQYF. CDR3 in DNA: TGTGCCAGCAGCTTGGGACTAGCGGGGGGGCCCGATAGCACAGATACGCAGTATTTT.

This clonotype was seen repeatedly, ten times or more. This chain links TRBV7-9 with TRBJ2-3; D may be TRBD1 (6 bases). Trimming shortened V by 5 bases and J by 5 bases, and 14 bases separated the two germline ends. The CDR3 length is 14 residues. CDR1 is SEHNR, CDR2 FQNEAQ, per germline (reference sequence). CDR3 residues: CASSKGRGIDTQYF. As DNA, the CDR3 is TGTGCCAGCAGCAAGGGCAGGGGAATAGATACGCAGTATTTT.